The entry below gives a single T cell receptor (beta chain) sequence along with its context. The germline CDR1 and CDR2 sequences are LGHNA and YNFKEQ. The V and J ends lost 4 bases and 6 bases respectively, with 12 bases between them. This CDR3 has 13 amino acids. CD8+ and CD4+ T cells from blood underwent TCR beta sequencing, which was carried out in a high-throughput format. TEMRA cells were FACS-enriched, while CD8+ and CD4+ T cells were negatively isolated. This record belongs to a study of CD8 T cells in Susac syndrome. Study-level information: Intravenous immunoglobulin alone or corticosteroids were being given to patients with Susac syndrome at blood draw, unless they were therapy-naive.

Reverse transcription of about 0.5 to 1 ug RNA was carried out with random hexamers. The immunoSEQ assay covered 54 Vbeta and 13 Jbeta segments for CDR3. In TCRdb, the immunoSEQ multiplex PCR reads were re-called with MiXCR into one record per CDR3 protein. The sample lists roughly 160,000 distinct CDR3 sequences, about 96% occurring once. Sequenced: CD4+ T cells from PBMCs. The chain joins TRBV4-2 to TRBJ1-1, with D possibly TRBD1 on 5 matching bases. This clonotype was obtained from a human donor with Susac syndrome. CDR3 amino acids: CASSPQTGPEAFF. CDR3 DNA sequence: TGTGCCAGCAGCCCACAGACGGGGCCTGAAGCTTTCTTT.